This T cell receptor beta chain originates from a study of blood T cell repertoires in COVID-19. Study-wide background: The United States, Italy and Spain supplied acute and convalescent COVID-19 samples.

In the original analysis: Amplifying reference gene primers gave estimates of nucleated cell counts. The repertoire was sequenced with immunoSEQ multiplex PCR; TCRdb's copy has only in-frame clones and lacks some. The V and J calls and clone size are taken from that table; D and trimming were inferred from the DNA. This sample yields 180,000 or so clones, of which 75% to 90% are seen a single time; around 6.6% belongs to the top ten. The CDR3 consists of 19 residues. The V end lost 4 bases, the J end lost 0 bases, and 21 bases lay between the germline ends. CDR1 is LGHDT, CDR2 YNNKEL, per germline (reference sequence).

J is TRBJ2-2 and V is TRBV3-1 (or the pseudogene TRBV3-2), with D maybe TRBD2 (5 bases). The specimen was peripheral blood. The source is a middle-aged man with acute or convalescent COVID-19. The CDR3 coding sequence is TGTGCCAGCAGCCCGACCGGGGTATTGCGGCGATCGAACACCGGGGAGCTGTTTTTT. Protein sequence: CASSPTGVLRRSNTGELFF.